Listed here are 18 T cell receptor beta chains from one sample, sequenced in a study of blood T cell repertoires in COVID-19. The repertoire was sequenced with immunoSEQ multiplex PCR; TCRdb's copy has only in-frame clones and lacks some. The table lists under 200,000 clones, approximately 90% of them singletons, with 2.1% in the top ten. The sample taken for sequencing was peripheral blood. All receptors come from a man between 65 and 79 years old with active or convalescent COVID-19.

This chain joins TRBV9 and TRBJ2-2, with TRBD2 as a possible D gene (6 bases). CDR3 length: 17 amino acids. Germline V CDR1 and CDR2: SGDLS, YYNGEE. V dropped 0 bases and J dropped 6 bases, with 18 bases sitting between them. CDR3 bases: TGTGCCAGCAGCGTAGGGGGTCTGGAGGGAACTGCCGGGGAGCTGTTTTTT. Its protein is CASSVGGLEGTAGELFF.

This clone was seen just once. This chain links TRBV30 with TRBJ2-6, with D perhaps TRBD2 (6 bases). V lost 3 bases and J lost 0, with 9 bases in between. The CDR3 has 15 amino acids. In germline, CDR1 is GTSNPN, CDR2 SVGIG (reference sequence). CDR3 sequence: CAWRGGFSGANVLTF. The CDR3 DNA follows: TGTGCCTGGAGGGGGGGATTCTCTGGGGCCAACGTCCTGACTTTC.

The chain is built from TRBV19 and TRBJ1-3; tentatively, D is TRBD1 (6 bases). CDR3 size: 17 residues. Germline CDR1 is LNHDA and CDR2 is SQIVND (reference sequence). V was pared by 4 bases and J by 4 bases, with 20 bases between. The CDR3 reads CASSTNGQQRGGNTIYF. In DNA, the CDR3 is TGTGCCAGTAGTACCAACGGACAGCAGCGGGGCGGAAACACCATATATTTT.

V is TRBV7-2 and J is TRBJ2-1; D perhaps matches TRBD2 (5 bases). There are 16 residues in the CDR3. Germline-derived CDR1 and CDR2 are SGHTA and FQGNSA. Trimming removed 3 bases at V and 0 bases at J, with 12 bases between. The CDR3 region has the DNA TGTGCCAGCAGCTTTCGGCGGAGGAGCTCCTACAATGAGCAGTTCTTC. Protein product: CASSFRRRSSYNEQFF.

The rearrangement uses TRBV21-1 and TRBJ2-1; TRBD1 was called by the table and not checked on the DNA. TRBV21-1 is classified as a pseudogene. The CDR3 consists of 16 residues. CDR3 nucleotides: TGTGCCAGCAGCAAGGGACAGTGTAGCTCCTACAATGAGCAGTTCTTC. Translation: CASSKGQCSSYNEQFF.

The chain couples TRBV28 to TRBJ1-4; D is possibly TRBD1 (6 bases). V lost 4 bases to trimming and J lost 11 bases, with 11 bases between them. This CDR3 has 12 amino acids. Germline V lookup: CDR1 MDHEN, CDR2 SYDVKM. In DNA form, the CDR3 reads TGTGCCAGCAGTTCGCGTAGGGGGAAACTGTTTTTT. Translated: CASSSRRGKLFF.

This rearrangement joins TRBV7-9 to TRBJ2-6; 11 positions match TRBD2. Germline V CDR1 and CDR2: SEHNR, FQNEAQ (reference sequence). V was pared by 4 bases and J by 0 bases, with 8 bases of the junction left unmatched. The CDR3 runs to 19 residues. The CDR3 reads CASSSVAGTSGSGANVLTF. The CDR3 DNA follows: TGTGCCAGCAGCTCTGTAGCCGGGACTAGCGGCTCTGGGGCCAACGTCCTGACTTTC.

The V gene is TRBV10-1, the J gene TRBJ2-1; possible D gene TRBD1, 6 bases. The V gene lost 3 bases and the J gene lost 0 bases, with 9 bases spanning the gap. Germline V gene data show CDR1 as WNHNN and CDR2 as SYGVQD (reference sequence). The CDR3 runs to 15 residues. The CDR3 spells CASSDPDSSYNEQFF. In DNA, the CDR3 is TGCGCCAGCAGTGACCCGGACAGCTCCTACAATGAGCAGTTCTTC.

Here the CDR3 DNA reads TGTGCCAGCACCCTTGTAACTAGCGGTTCCTACGAGCAGTACTTC. Its translation: CASTLVTSGSYEQYF. The chain combines TRBV28 with TRBJ2-7; TRBD2 matches 8 bases. The ends lost 7 bases at V and 1 base at J; junction bases unmatched: 9. The CDR3 is 15 amino acids. Per the germline V gene, CDR1 is MDHEN and CDR2 is SYDVKM.

This clone occurred once. This chain joins TRBV5-6 and TRBJ1-4; 9 nucleotides agree with TRBD1. CDR3 length: 15 residues. Germline CDR1 reads SGHDT; CDR2 reads YYEEEE. With 0 bases clipped from V and 8 bases from J, the junction kept 5 bases outside the gene matches. CDR3 protein: CASSLAGQGREKLFF. CDR3 bases: TGTGCCAGCAGCTTGGCGGGACAGGGAAGGGAAAAACTGTTTTTT.

The gene calls are TRBV2 and TRBJ2-3; TRBD1 is a possible D gene (6 bases). The V gene lost 4 bases and the J gene lost 2 bases, with 13 bases spanning the gap. This CDR3 has 15 amino acids. Germline V gene sequence: CDR1 SNHLY, CDR2 FYNNEI. The CDR3: CASSAQGWDTDTQYF. The CDR3 DNA sequence: TGTGCCAGCAGTGCACAGGGTTGGGACACAGATACGCAGTATTTT.

V gene TRBV3-1 (or the pseudogene TRBV3-2) combines with J gene TRBJ2-1; D may be TRBD1 (5 bases). The V gene lost 4 bases and the J gene lost 9 bases, with 37 bases spanning the gap. CDR1 and CDR2 from the germline V gene are LGHDT and YNNKEL (reference sequence). This CDR3 comprises 21 residues. The CDR3 nucleotides read TGTGCCAGCAGCCGGTACGTAGGGGTATCCTTTGGACCCGAAGGCCCCAGTGAGCAGTTCTTC. It translates to CASSRYVGVSFGPEGPSEQFF.

The chain joins TRBV24-1 to TRBJ1-2; 8 nucleotides line up with TRBD1. The CDR3 loop spans 14 amino acids. With 5 bases clipped from V and 2 bases from J, the junction kept 3 bases outside the gene matches. Germline V gives CDR1 KGHDR, CDR2 SFDVKD. CDR3 coding DNA: TGTGCCACCAGTGTAACAGGGGGGAACTATGGCTACACCTTC. This sequence encodes CATSVTGGNYGYTF.

There are a few counts of this clone. This sequence joins TRBV29-1 and TRBJ2-5; D may be TRBD1 (6 bases). CDR3 length equals 11 residues. V lost 6 bases, J lost 4 bases, and 9 bases lay in between. From germline, CDR1 is SQVTM and CDR2 ANQGSEA. In DNA form, the CDR3 reads TGCAGCGTATCAGGGGTAGAGACCCAGTACTTC. Its translation is CSVSGVETQYF.

The chain joins TRBV3-1 (or the pseudogene TRBV3-2) to TRBJ2-4, with D perhaps TRBD2 (6 bases). The germline CDR1 and CDR2 sequences are LGHDT and YNNKEL (reference sequence). Trimming left V 0 bases short and J 0 bases short, with 12 bases between. The CDR3 runs to 17 residues. As DNA, the CDR3 is TGTGCCAGCAGCCAAGAGTCAGCGGGTATAGCCAAAAACATTCAGTACTTC. Protein product: CASSQESAGIAKNIQYF.

The chain uses TRBV6-5 and TRBJ2-7; tentatively, D is TRBD2 (5 bases). Germline assignment: CDR1 MNHEY and CDR2 SVGAGI. The CDR3 has 13 residues. CDR3 sequence: CATYSGTSYEQYF. CDR3 bases: TGTGCGACTTACTCGGGAACCTCCTACGAGCAGTACTTC.

This sequence joins TRBV5-4 and TRBJ2-5; a weak D match, TRBD2 (6 bases). V lost 4 bases, J lost 5 bases, and 12 bases lay in between. CDR3 length equals 13 residues. Germline V gene sequence: CDR1 SGHNT, CDR2 YYREEE (reference sequence). The CDR3 loop is CASSRGSGETQYF. Here the CDR3 DNA reads TGTGCCAGCAGCCGGGGGAGCGGGGAGACCCAGTACTTC.

The DNA of the CDR3 is TGTGCCAGCAAAAGAGCGGGGGAAACCTACGAGCAGTACTTC. As protein: CASKRAGETYEQYF. This chain connects TRBV27 to TRBJ2-7, with 8 bases fitting TRBD2. V dropped 7 bases and J dropped 2; count of bases not matched to a gene: 7. CDR3 size: 14 residues. Per the germline V gene, CDR1 is MNHEY and CDR2 is SMNVEV (reference sequence).